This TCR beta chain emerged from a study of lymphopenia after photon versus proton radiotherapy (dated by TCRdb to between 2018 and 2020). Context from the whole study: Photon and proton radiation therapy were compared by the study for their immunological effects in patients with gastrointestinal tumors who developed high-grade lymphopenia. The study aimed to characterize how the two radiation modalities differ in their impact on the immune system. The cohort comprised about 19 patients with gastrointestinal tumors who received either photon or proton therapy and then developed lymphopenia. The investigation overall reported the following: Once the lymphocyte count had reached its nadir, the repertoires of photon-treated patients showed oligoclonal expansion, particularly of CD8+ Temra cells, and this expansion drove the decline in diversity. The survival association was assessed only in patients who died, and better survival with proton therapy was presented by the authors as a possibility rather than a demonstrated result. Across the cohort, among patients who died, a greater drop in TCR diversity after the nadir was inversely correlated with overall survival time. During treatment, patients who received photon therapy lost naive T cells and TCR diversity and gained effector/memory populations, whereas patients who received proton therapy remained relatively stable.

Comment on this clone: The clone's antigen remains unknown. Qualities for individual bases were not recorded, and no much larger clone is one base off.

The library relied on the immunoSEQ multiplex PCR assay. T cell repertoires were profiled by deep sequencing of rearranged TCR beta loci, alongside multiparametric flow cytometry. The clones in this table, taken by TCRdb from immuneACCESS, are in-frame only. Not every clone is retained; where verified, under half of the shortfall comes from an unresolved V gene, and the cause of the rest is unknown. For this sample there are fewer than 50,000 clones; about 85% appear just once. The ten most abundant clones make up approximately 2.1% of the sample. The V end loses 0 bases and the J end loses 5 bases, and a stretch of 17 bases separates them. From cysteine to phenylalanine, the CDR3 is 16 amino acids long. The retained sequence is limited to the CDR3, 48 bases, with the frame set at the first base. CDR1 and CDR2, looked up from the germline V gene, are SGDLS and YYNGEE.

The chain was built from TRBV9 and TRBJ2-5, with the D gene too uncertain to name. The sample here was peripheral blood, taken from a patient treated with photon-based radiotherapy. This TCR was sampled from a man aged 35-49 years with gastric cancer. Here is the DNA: TGTGCCAGCAGCGTAGGAGGTAGCTCGGATGGGGAGACCCAGTACTTC. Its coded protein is CASSVGGSSDGETQYF.